This T cell receptor beta chain was recorded in a study of neurological immune-mediated disorders. Study summary: The multiple sclerosis group of roughly 35 included roughly 31 relapsing-remitting and 3 secondary progressive patients.

CDR1 and CDR2 from the germline V gene are MNHNY and SVGAGI (reference sequence). The CDR3 extends over 14 amino acids. Between the trimmed V and J ends, which lost 5 bases and 1 base, there was a span of 10 bases. The making of cDNA relied on 5'RACE with 10-nucleotide random UMIs. Over 170 million TCR-beta sequences from 15-18 subjects came out of each sequencing run. TCRdb passed the 5' RACE reads through MiXCR, listing each CDR3 protein once. The table shows 90,000 to 100,000 distinct CDR3 sequences, with 3.5% occurring only once. This clonotype was found a few times. Its matching antigen is unknown. Findings and caveats of the study: Phylogenetic grouping assigned the repertoires of 18 of 34 multiple sclerosis patients to a single related-CDR3 cluster, which may represent a signature.

Sequencing was carried out using PBMCs. This sequence originates from a young woman with multiple sclerosis. V usage is TRBV6-6 and J usage is TRBJ2-3; D is perhaps TRBD1 or TRBD2 (5 bases each). CDR3 loop: CASSPMGGTDTQYF. In nucleotides, the CDR3 is TGTGCCAGCAGTCCCATGGGGGGCACAGATACGCAGTATTTT.